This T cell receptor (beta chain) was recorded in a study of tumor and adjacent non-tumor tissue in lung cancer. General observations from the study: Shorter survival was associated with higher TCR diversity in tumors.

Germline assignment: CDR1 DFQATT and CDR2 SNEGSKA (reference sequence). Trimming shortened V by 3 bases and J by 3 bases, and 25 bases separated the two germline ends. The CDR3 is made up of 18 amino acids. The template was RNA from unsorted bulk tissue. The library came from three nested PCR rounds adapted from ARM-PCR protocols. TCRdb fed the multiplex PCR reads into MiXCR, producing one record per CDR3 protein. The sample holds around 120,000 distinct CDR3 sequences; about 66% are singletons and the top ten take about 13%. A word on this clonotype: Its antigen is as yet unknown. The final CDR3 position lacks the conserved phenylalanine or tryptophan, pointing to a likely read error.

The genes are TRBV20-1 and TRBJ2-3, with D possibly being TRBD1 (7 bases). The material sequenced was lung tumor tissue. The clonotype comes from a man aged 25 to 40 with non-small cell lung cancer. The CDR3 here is CSARYNQGDSYKTDTQYL. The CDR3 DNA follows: TGCAGTGCTAGGTACAATCAGGGGGACTCGTATAAGACAGATACGCAGTATTTA.